Detailed here is one TCR beta chain. What it recognizes is unknown. This sample is part of a study of identical twins. Study-wide results and limits: The study found weaker excess twin sharing in beta out-of-frame sequences. While abundant cord blood beta clonotypes carried fewer insertions, memory repertoires showed no such pattern.

TCRdb fed the 5' RACE reads into MiXCR, producing one record per CDR3 protein. The repertoire has 400,000 to 650,000 distinct CDR3 sequences, less than 25% of them found once; the top ten carry about 0.91%. Germline CDR1 and CDR2: DFQATT and SNEGSKA (reference sequence). The CDR3 contains 11 residues. The ends were cut back, 4 bases at V and 5 bases at J, with 8 bases in the middle. Donors were all healthy Caucasians. The sample was also reused in another study, on T cells expressing NK-cell markers.

J is TRBJ1-1 and V is TRBV20-1, with D hard to call. The sample consisted of CD4+ T cells sorted from blood. The receptor was derived from a woman between 18 and 30 years old in good health. The CDR3 DNA follows: TGCAGTGCTACAGTTAGAACTGAAGCTTTCTTT. This sequence encodes CSATVRTEAFF.